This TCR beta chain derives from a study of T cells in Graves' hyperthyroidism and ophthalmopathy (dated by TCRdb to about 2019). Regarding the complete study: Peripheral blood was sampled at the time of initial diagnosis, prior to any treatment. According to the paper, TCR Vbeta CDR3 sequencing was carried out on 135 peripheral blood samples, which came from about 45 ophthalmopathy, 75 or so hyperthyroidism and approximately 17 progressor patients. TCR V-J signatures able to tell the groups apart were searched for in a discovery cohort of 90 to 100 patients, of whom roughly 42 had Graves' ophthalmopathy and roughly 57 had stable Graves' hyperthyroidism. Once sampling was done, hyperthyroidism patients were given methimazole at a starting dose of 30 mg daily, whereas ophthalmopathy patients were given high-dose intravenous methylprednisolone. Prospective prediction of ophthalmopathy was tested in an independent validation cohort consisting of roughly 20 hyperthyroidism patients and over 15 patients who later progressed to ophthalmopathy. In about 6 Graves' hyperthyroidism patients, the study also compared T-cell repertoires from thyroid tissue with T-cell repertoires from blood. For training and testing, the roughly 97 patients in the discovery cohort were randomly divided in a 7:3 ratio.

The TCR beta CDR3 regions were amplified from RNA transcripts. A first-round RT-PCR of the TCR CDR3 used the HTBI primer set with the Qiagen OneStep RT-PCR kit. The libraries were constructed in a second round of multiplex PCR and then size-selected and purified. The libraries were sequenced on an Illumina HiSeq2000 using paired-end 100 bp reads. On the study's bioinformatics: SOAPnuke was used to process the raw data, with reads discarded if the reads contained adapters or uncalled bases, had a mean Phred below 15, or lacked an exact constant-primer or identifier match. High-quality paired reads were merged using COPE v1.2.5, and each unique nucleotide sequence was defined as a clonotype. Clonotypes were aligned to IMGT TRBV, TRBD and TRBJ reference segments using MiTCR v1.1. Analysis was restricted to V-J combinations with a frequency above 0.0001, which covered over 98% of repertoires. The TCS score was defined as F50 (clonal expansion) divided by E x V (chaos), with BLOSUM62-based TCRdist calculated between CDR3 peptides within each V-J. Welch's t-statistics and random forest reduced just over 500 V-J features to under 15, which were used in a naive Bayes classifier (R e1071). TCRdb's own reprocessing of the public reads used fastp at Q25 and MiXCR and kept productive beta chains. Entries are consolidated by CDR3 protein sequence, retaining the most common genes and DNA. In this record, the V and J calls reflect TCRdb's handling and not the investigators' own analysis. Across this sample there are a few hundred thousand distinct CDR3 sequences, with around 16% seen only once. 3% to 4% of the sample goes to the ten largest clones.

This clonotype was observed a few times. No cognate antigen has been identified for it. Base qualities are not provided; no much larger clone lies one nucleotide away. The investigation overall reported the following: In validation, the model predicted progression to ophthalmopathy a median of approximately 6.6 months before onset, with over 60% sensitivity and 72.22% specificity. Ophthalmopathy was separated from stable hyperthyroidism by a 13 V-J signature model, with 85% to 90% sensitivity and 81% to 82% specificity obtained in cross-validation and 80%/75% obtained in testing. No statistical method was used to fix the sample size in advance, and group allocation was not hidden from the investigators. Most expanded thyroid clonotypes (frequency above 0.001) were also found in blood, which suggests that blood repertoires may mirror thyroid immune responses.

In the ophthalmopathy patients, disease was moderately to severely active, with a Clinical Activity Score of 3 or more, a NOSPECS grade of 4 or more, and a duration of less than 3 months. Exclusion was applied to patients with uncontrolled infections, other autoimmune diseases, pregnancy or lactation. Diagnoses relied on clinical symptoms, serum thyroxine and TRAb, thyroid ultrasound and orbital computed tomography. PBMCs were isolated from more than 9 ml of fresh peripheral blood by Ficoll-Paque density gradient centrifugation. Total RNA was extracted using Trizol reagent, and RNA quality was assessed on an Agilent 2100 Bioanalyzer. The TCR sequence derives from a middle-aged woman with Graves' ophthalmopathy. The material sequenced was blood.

For the CDR3, the sequence is CASSQAGTHSYEQYF. The nucleotide sequence reads as follows: TGTGCCAGCAGCCAAGCCGGGACCCACTCCTACGAGCAGTACTTC. The sequence joins TRBV3-1 to TRBJ2-7; the D call is tentative, TRBD1 or TRBD2, as each matches 5 bases. Looking up the germline V gene (reference sequence) yields CDR1 LGHDT and CDR2 YNNKEL. The V and J ends are trimmed by 1 base and 0 bases, leaving 10 bases between them. From the cysteine through the phenylalanine, the CDR3 covers 15 amino acids. The read is trimmed to its CDR3 DNA, 45 bases read in frame from base 1.